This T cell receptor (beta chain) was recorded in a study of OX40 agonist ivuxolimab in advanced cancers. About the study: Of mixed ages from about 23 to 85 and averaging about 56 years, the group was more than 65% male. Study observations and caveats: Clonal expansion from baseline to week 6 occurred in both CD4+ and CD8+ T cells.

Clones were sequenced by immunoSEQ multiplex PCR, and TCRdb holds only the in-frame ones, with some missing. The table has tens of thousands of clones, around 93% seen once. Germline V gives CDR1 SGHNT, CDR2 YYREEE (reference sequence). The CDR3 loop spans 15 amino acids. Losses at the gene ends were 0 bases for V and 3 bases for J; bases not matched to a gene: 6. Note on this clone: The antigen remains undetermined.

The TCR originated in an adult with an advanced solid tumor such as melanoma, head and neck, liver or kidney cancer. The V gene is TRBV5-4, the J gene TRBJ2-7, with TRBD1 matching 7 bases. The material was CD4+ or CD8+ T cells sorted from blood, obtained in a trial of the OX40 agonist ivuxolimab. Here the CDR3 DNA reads TGTGCCAGCAGCTTGGTTGCTGGACAGGACTACGAGCAGTACTTC. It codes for CASSLVAGQDYEQYF.